Presented here are 20 T cell receptor beta chains from one specimen sequenced in a study of shared T cell receptors in the human thymus. The assay was immunoSEQ multiplex PCR, and TCRdb's table has in-frame clones only and misses some. The data contain 700,000 or so clones, 80% to 90% of them singletons. The sample was also reused in another study, on human thymus T cells.

The sequenced material came from thymocytes. Receptors originate from a girl less than two years old with a congenital heart defect.

This chain uses TRBV9 with TRBJ2-5, with 7 bases aligning to TRBD1. Germline assignment: CDR1 SGDLS and CDR2 YYNGEE. V was pared by 5 bases and J by 0 bases, with 16 bases of the junction left unmatched. CDR3 size: 18 residues. The CDR3 DNA is TGTGCCAGCAGTCTTCAGGGGGATGCGGGCGTGTACCAAGAGACCCAGTACTTC. Its protein is CASSLQGDAGVYQETQYF.

The chain has TRBV2 and TRBJ2-5; 10 bases align to TRBD2. Trimming at V came to 6 bases and at J to 5 bases, leaving 15 bases not matched to a gene. CDR1 is SNHLY and CDR2 is FYNNEI in the germline V gene. The CDR3 covers 17 residues. The CDR3 protein is CASRGNLAGGGPETQYF. The DNA for the CDR3 is TGTGCCAGCAGGGGGAATTTAGCGGGGGGCGGCCCGGAGACCCAGTACTTC.

The V call is TRBV30, the J call TRBJ1-3; TRBD1 aligns across 7 bases. V lost 0 bases to trimming and J lost 6 bases; unmatched junction nucleotides: 8. CDR3 length: 15 amino acids. Germline loops: CDR1 GTSNPN, CDR2 SVGIG (reference sequence). The CDR3 protein is CAWSVPGTDANTIYF. The CDR3, as DNA: TGTGCCTGGAGTGTACCCGGGACAGATGCAAACACCATATATTTT.

This clone was recorded a few times. CDR3 in amino acids: CASSEALRRVGELFF. Written as DNA, the CDR3 is TGTGCCAGCAGTGAAGCGCTTCGGAGGGTCGGGGAGCTGTTTTTT. The chain carries TRBV6-1 and TRBJ2-2, with D possibly being TRBD2 (6 bases). The CDR3 loop spans 15 amino acids. Looked up from germline, CDR1 is MNHNS and CDR2 is SASEGT. V gave up 0 bases and J gave up 7 bases, with 12 bases separating them.

This clone was counted a few times. The J gene is TRBJ1-5, the V gene TRBV15; 9 bases are a match to TRBD1. This CDR3 comprises 18 residues. The V gene end was trimmed by 3 bases and the J gene end by 3 bases; junction bases not matched to a gene: 12. The germline gives CDR1 LNHNV, CDR2 YYDKDF (reference sequence). CDR3 loop: CATSSGLFRDRVNQPQHF. The CDR3 nucleotides are TGTGCCACCAGCAGCGGCCTGTTCCGGGACAGGGTCAATCAGCCCCAGCATTTT.

The chain links TRBV7-9 to TRBJ1-5; 9 bases map to TRBD1. V was clipped by 4 bases and J by 5 bases; unmatched bases: 12. The germline CDR1 and CDR2 sequences are SEHNR and FQNEAQ (reference sequence). CDR3 length: 17 residues. Written as DNA, the CDR3 is TGTGCCAGCAGCTCGTCCCGGGACAGGGCCCCAGATCAGCCCCAGCATTTT. Translated, it gives CASSSSRDRAPDQPQHF.

J is TRBJ1-5 and V is TRBV6-6; maybe TRBD1 (5 bases). Germline V gene data show CDR1 as MNHNY and CDR2 as SVGAGI (reference sequence). The CDR3 covers 14 residues. V lost 4 bases, J lost 4 bases, and 11 bases lay in between. In nucleotides, the CDR3 is TGTGCCAGCAGTTGCAAGACAGCTAATCAGCCCCAGCATTTT. Translating gives CASSCKTANQPQHF.

This chain links TRBV14 with TRBJ1-4, with 7 nucleotides matching TRBD1. V trimming: 4 bases; J trimming: 3 bases; junction bases outside the gene matches: 8. The CDR3 has 16 residues. The germline gives CDR1 SGHDN, CDR2 FVKESK. The CDR3 loop reads CASSRKAGQPNEKLFF. As DNA, the CDR3 is TGTGCCAGCAGCCGAAAGGCGGGACAGCCTAATGAAAAACTGTTTTTT.

This sequence joins TRBV30 and TRBJ2-7; D call uncertain. V lost 2 bases and J 6 bases, leaving 14 bases between the germline ends. CDR3 length equals 13 residues. The germline gives CDR1 GTSNPN, CDR2 SVGIG (reference sequence). The CDR3 reads CAWSLYLQIEQYF. DNA for the CDR3: TGTGCCTGGAGTTTGTACCTACAGATCGAGCAGTACTTC.

This clone appeared once. The genes are TRBV4-3 and TRBJ2-1; 8 nucleotides match TRBD1. Trimming at V came to 3 bases and at J to 8 bases, leaving 9 bases not matched to a gene. The germline V gene has CDR1 LGHNA and CDR2 YSLEER. The CDR3 covers 15 residues. CDR3 DNA sequence: TGCGCCAGCAGCCATTACCGGGACAGGCCTGATGAGCAGTTCTTC. The encoded protein is CASSHYRDRPDEQFF.

The chain couples TRBV4-1 to TRBJ1-2, with a weak D call TRBD1 (5 bases). V was shortened by 1 base and J by 6 bases, with 18 bases between the two germline ends. The CDR3 is made up of 16 amino acids. Germline lookup yields CDR1 MGHRA and CDR2 YSYEKL. The CDR3: CASSQVEGATVHGYTF. Here the CDR3 DNA reads TGCGCCAGCAGCCAAGTCGAAGGGGCTACAGTCCATGGCTACACCTTC.

In DNA, the CDR3 is TGTGCCAGCACTAGGGACAGGGATAGCAATCAGCCCCAGCATTTT. Its protein product is CASTRDRDSNQPQHF. This sequence joins TRBV25-1 and TRBJ1-5; TRBD1 matches 9 bases. With 7 bases clipped from V and 0 bases from J, the junction kept 4 bases outside the gene matches. The CDR3 is 15 residues long. The germline V gene has CDR1 MGHDK and CDR2 SYGVNS.

The chain joins TRBV28 to TRBJ1-2; 8 bases map to TRBD1. The CDR3 sequence is 14 residues long. The V and J ends lost 5 bases and 1 base, in that order; junction bases with no gene match: 3. Germline V CDR1 and CDR2: MDHEN, SYDVKM. CDR3 residues: CASSRDRFNYGYTF. The DNA of the CDR3 is TGTGCCAGCAGTCGGGACAGGTTTAACTATGGCTACACCTTC.

Details on this clone: The same CDR3 also results from other DNA sequences found in this sample. CDR3 sequence: CASSLPRLAGNTIYF. The CDR3 region has the DNA TGCGCCAGCAGCCTACCGCGTCTGGCTGGAAACACCATATATTTT. This chain uses TRBV5-1 with TRBJ1-3, with D uncertain. The CDR3 contains 15 residues. Germline CDR1 reads SGHRS; CDR2 reads YFSETQ. Trimming cost V 4 bases and J 2 bases, with 13 bases left between them.

This rearrangement joins TRBV5-4 to TRBJ1-1; D ambiguous. CDR1 SGHNT and CDR2 YYREEE come from the germline V gene (reference sequence). The V end lost 3 bases, the J end lost 0 bases, and 12 bases lay between the germline ends. The CDR3 consists of 15 residues. The CDR3 nucleotides are TGTGCCAGCAGCTACCCGTGGGGAGTGAACACTGAAGCTTTCTTT. It is translated as CASSYPWGVNTEAFF.

The chain couples TRBV27 to TRBJ2-1; a possible D gene is TRBD2 (6 bases). There are 15 residues in the CDR3. Deletions cut 5 bases from V and 5 bases from J, with 16 bases between. Germline-derived CDR1 and CDR2 are MNHEY and SMNVEV (reference sequence). The CDR3 is CASSPPGGGDNEQFF. Written as DNA, the CDR3 is TGTGCCAGCAGTCCCCCCGGGGGTGGGGACAATGAGCAGTTCTTC.

A note on this clone: Mismatch with germline at one junction end may stem from a read error. The chain recombines TRBV28 with TRBJ2-7; 7 bases line up with TRBD1. The CDR3 runs to 17 residues. Looked up from germline, CDR1 is MDHEN and CDR2 is SYDVKM. CDR3: CASQQRGHRDSSYKQYF. The CDR3 bases are TGTGCCAGCCAGCAGCGTGGTCATCGGGACAGCTCCTACAAGCAGTACTTC.

This rearrangement joins TRBV28 to TRBJ1-5; maybe TRBD1 (5 bases). V was pared by 7 bases and J by 0 bases, with 25 bases between. CDR1 is MDHEN and CDR2 is SYDVKM in the germline V gene. The CDR3 has 19 amino acids. In nucleotides, the CDR3 is TGTGCCAGCACCCAAAAGCGGCGGGGGAACCTATATAGCAATCAGCCCCAGCATTTT. This codes for CASTQKRRGNLYSNQPQHF.

This chain joins TRBV5-1 and TRBJ1-1; 7 nucleotides line up with TRBD1. The CDR3 has 14 residues. Germline CDR1 and CDR2: SGHRS and YFSETQ. The J segment lost 2 bases and the V segment lost 3 bases, leaving 4 bases of the junction unmatched. The CDR3 nucleotides are TGCGCCAGCAGCTGGACAGGATTAAACACTGAAGCTTTCTTT. Its translation: CASSWTGLNTEAFF.

The chain links TRBV30 to TRBJ2-3, with D uncertain. This CDR3 comprises 15 residues. CDR1 GTSNPN and CDR2 SVGIG come from the germline V gene (reference sequence). V dropped 3 bases and J dropped 2 bases, with 15 bases sitting between them. The CDR3 protein is CAWRPMGPLTDTQYF. CDR3 bases: TGTGCCTGGAGACCCATGGGCCCTCTCACAGATACGCAGTATTTT.